What follows are 13 T cell receptor beta chains derived from one specimen sequenced in a study of T cells in Graves' hyperthyroidism and ophthalmopathy. It was RNA transcripts that yielded the amplified TCR beta CDR3 regions. TCR CDR3 regions were first amplified by RT-PCR with HTBI primers. A single record per CDR3 protein comes from TCRdb applying MiXCR to the multiplex PCR reads. Of a few hundred thousand distinct CDR3 sequences detected, more than 12% appear once; the ten largest clones hold about an eighth. Sequenced: blood. The receptors were sampled from a woman in her forties with Graves' hyperthyroidism that later progressed to Graves' ophthalmopathy.

The J gene is TRBJ2-1, the V gene TRBV27; D unresolved. The CDR3 has 15 residues. Germline loops: CDR1 MNHEY, CDR2 SMNVEV (reference sequence). Trimming stripped 3 bases from V and 0 bases from J, with 9 bases between. The CDR3 region has the DNA TGTGCCAGCAGTTTTGGGTACTTCTCCTACAATGAGCAGTTCTTC. Its protein is CASSFGYFSYNEQFF.

This clonotype was counted only a few times. A single base separates this from a much larger clone, so it may be a read error. This rearrangement joins TRBV7-3 to TRBJ2-2, with a tentative D call TRBD1 (6 bases). Germline CDR1 is SGHTA and CDR2 is FQGTGA. The V and J ends lost 5 bases and 5 bases respectively, with 9 bases between them. The CDR3 runs to 13 residues. Written as DNA, the CDR3 is TGTGCCAGCAGCCCTACAGGGACCGGGGAGCTGTTTTTT. It is translated as CASSPTGTGELFF.

This clonotype has a count of ten or more. The CDR3 reads CASSAPRGTGANVLTF. The CDR3 DNA sequence: TGTGCCAGCAGTGCCCCCAGGGGTACCGGGGCCAACGTCCTGACTTTC. The V call is TRBV6-1, the J call TRBJ2-6, with D perhaps TRBD1 (6 bases). Germline V gene data show CDR1 as MNHNS and CDR2 as SASEGT. V lost 4 bases and J 4 bases, leaving 14 bases between the germline ends. CDR3 length equals 16 residues.

This chain joins TRBV20-1 and TRBJ2-3; 10 nucleotides match TRBD2. Germline V gene data show CDR1 as DFQATT and CDR2 as SNEGSKA (reference sequence). V lost 1 base to trimming and J lost 6 bases; unmatched junction nucleotides: 16. The CDR3 extends over 18 amino acids. CDR3 in DNA: TGCAGTGCTAGAGCCATAACTAGCGGGGTTCCCCCGGGGGATACGCAGTATTTT. This gives the protein CSARAITSGVPPGDTQYF.

This clonotype was counted at least ten times. This chain links TRBV12-3 or TRBV12-4 with TRBJ1-4, with D possibly TRBD1 on 5 matching bases. The CDR3 runs to 13 residues. V shed 5 bases and J shed 8 bases, with 12 bases lying between them. In DNA, the CDR3 is TGTGCCAGCAGTCGGCAGGGTTGGGAAAAACTGTTTTTT. The encoded protein is CASSRQGWEKLFF.

This clonotype has ten or more counts. The gene calls are TRBV20-1 and TRBJ1-1, with a possible D match to TRBD1 (5 bases). Per germline, CDR1 DFQATT and CDR2 SNEGSKA (reference sequence). The CDR3 is 21 residues long. V was trimmed by 0 bases and J by 10 bases, leaving 39 bases between them. CDR3 sequence: CSAREEEAIWGRKNLVGLAFF. The DNA of the CDR3 is TGCAGTGCTAGAGAAGAAGAGGCGATTTGGGGCAGGAAAAATTTAGTCGGTCTAGCTTTCTTT.

This clonotype was observed a handful of times. This chain joins TRBV4-1 and TRBJ2-4; perhaps TRBD1 as D (5 bases). Germline V gene sequence: CDR1 MGHRA, CDR2 YSYEKL. This CDR3 is 16 amino acids long. Trimming pared 1 base from V and 2 bases from J, leaving 12 bases between. The CDR3 nucleotides read TGCGCCAGCAGCCAAGGGGCAGGGCTGTCCAAAAACATTCAGTACTTC. Its translation: CASSQGAGLSKNIQYF.

This clonotype was seen repeatedly, ten times or more. The rearrangement links TRBV30 to TRBJ2-7; D unresolved. The CDR3 consists of 15 residues. V gave up 0 bases and J gave up 2 bases, with 14 bases separating them. Germline V gives CDR1 GTSNPN, CDR2 SVGIG (reference sequence). CDR3 region: CAWSVRYRDPYEQYF. The DNA for the CDR3 is TGTGCCTGGAGTGTACGCTATAGAGACCCCTACGAGCAGTACTTC. Full variable domain (rest looked up from reference TRBV30 and TRBJ2-7): SQTIHQWPATLVQPVGSPLSLECTVEGTSNPNLYWYRQAAGRGLQLLFYSVGIGQISSEVPQNLSASRPQDRQFILSSKKLLLSDSGFYLCAWSVRYRDPYEQYFGPGTRLTVT.

This clonotype was counted many times. J is TRBJ1-1 and V is TRBV10-3, with no clear D. Trimming cost V 6 bases and J 1 base, with 15 bases left between them. The CDR3 spans 15 residues. The germline gives CDR1 ENHRY, CDR2 SYGVKD. CDR3 residues: CAIRRTGEQNTEAFF. The CDR3 nucleotides read TGTGCCATCAGGAGAACCGGGGAGCAGAACACTGAAGCTTTCTTT.

This clonotype has ten or more counts. V gene TRBV9 combines with J gene TRBJ1-1; maybe TRBD1 (6 bases). The CDR3 contains 12 residues. CDR1 is SGDLS, CDR2 YYNGEE, per germline. Trimming took 0 bases from V and 11 from J, leaving 11 bases between them. CDR3 in amino acids: CASSVEGGAAFF. The CDR3 region has the DNA TGTGCCAGCAGCGTAGAGGGGGGCGCCGCTTTCTTT.

This clonotype was seen ten or more times. The chain links TRBV6-5 to TRBJ2-7; D is unresolved. The germline V and J ends were trimmed by 2 bases and 3 bases, with 14 bases remaining between them. Germline V lookup: CDR1 MNHEY, CDR2 SVGAGI. The CDR3 spans 15 residues. CDR3 sequence: CASSYRRQKFYEQYF. The CDR3 DNA reads as TGTGCCAGCAGTTACCGTCGGCAGAAATTCTACGAGCAGTACTTC.

This clonotype was observed at least ten times. The chain is built from TRBV20-1 and TRBJ1-1; possibly TRBD1 for D (6 bases). Trimming took off 5 bases at V and 3 bases at J, with 13 bases between the two ends. In germline, CDR1 is DFQATT, CDR2 SNEGSKA (reference sequence). This CDR3 spans 13 amino acids. The CDR3 loop reads CSAYAGEDTEAFF. DNA of the CDR3: TGCAGTGCTTACGCAGGGGAGGACACTGAAGCTTTCTTT.

There are many counts of this clonotype. The rearrangement links TRBV6-1 to TRBJ2-2, with D maybe TRBD2 (5 bases). The CDR3 loop spans 16 amino acids. The germline gives CDR1 MNHNS, CDR2 SASEGT. V shed 7 bases and J shed 4 bases, with 19 bases lying between them. CDR3 coding DNA: TGTGCCAGCACCTTCCGCGGAGGTTTCGGCACCGGGGAGCTGTTTTTT. Translation gives CASTFRGGFGTGELFF.